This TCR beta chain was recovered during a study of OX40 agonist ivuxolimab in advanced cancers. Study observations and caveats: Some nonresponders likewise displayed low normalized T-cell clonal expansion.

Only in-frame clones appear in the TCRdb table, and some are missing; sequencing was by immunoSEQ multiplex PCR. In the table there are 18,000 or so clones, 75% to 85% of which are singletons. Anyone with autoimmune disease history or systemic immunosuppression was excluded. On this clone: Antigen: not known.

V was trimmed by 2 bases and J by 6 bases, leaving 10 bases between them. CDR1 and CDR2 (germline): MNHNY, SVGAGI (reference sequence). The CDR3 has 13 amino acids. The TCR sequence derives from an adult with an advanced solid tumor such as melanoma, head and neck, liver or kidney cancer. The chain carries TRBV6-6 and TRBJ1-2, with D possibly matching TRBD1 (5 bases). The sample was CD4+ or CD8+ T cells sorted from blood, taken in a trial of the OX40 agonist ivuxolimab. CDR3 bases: TGTGCCAGCAGTTACCAGCAGGGCAATGGCTACACCTTC. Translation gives CASSYQQGNGYTF.